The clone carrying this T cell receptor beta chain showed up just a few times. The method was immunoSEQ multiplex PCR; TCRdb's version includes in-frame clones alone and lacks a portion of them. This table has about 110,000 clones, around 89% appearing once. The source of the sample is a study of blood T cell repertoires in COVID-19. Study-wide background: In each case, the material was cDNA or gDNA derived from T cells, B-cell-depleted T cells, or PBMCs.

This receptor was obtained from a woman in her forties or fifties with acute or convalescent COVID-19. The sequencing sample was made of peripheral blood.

The CDR3 spells CASRGGLSSYEQYF. The CDR3 DNA reads TGCGCCAGCAGAGGCGGACTCAGCTCCTACGAGCAGTACTTC. The chain combines TRBV5-1 with TRBJ2-7; a possible D gene is TRBD2 (5 bases). The CDR3 has 14 residues. Germline CDR1 and CDR2: SGHRS and YFSETQ. V lost 5 bases, J lost 0 bases, and 12 bases lay in between.